This is a list of T cell receptor beta chains from one sample in a study of cytomegalovirus exposure and HLA in healthy donors. Method: immunoSEQ multiplex PCR; TCRdb's copy keeps in-frame clones and lacks some. Among under 150,000 clones listed, approximately 9.4% were seen once. The sequencing sample was made of PBMCs. These receptor sequences come from a man younger than 40 in good health and CMV-seronegative. Each CDR3 is given with its conserved first and last residue. Each record gives: D gene, J gene, V gene, clone size, CDR3 DNA, CDR3 protein. The D gene is left open where the match is weak. The size entry is marked missing in some rows and otherwise reads once, few, many or a size class.

D: .
J: TRBJ1-1
V: TRBV12-5
size: .
DNA: TGTGCTAGTGGTGTCTCAGGGAAGGGGATGAACACTGAAGCTTTCTTT
CDR3: CASGVSGKGMNTEAFF

D: .
J: TRBJ1-1
V: TRBV11-2
size: few
DNA: TGTGCCAGCAGCTACCCCGGGACACCAAACACTGAAGCTTTCTTT
CDR3: CASSYPGTPNTEAFF

D: TRBD1
J: TRBJ1-1
V: TRBV4-1
size: .
DNA: TGCGCCAGCAGCCAAGAAGGCAGGGGGGAGAACACTGAAGCTTTCTTT
CDR3: CASSQEGRGENTEAFF

D: TRBD2
J: TRBJ2-3
V: TRBV4-1
size: few
DNA: TGCGCCAGTCAGACTCTAGCGGGAGCAGAAGTTACGCAGTATTTT
CDR3: CASQTLAGAEVTQYF

D: .
J: TRBJ1-2
V: TRBV30
size: .
DNA: TGTGCCTGGAGTAGGGGTAACTATGGCTACACCTTC
CDR3: CAWSRGNYGYTF

D: TRBD1
J: TRBJ1-3
V: TRBV28
size: .
DNA: TGTGCCAGCACACCCGGGACAGGGATCTCCGGAAACACCATATATTTT
CDR3: CASTPGTGISGNTIYF

D: .
J: TRBJ1-2
V: TRBV7-2
size: few
DNA: TGTGCCAGCAGCCCTAGGAACTATGGCTACACCTTC
CDR3: CASSPRNYGYTF

D: .
J: TRBJ2-7
V: TRBV7-8
size: few
DNA: TGTGCCAGCAGCGACAGCTCCTACGAGCAGTACTTC
CDR3: CASSDSSYEQYF

D: TRBD1
J: TRBJ1-2
V: TRBV28
size: few
DNA: TGTGCCAGCAGGACTGGGACAGGGGGCAAGTATGGCTACACCTTC
CDR3: CASRTGTGGKYGYTF

D: TRBD1
J: TRBJ2-1
V: TRBV28
size: .
DNA: TGTGCCAGCAGACCGCAGGGGGAGTCCTACAATGAGCAGTTCTTC
CDR3: CASRPQGESYNEQFF

D: .
J: TRBJ2-3
V: TRBV10-3
size: .
DNA: TGTGCCATCAGTGAGCGGGGTCCAGATACGCAGTATTTT
CDR3: CAISERGPDTQYF

D: TRBD1
J: TRBJ2-1
V: TRBV11-2
size: .
DNA: TGTGCCAGCAGCGTAGGTTGGACAGGGGGCTGGGTTGAGCAGTTCTTC
CDR3: CASSVGWTGGWVEQFF

D: TRBD1
J: TRBJ1-6
V: TRBV4-1
size: .
DNA: TGCGCCAGCAGCCAAACCGGGACAGGCAATAATTCACCCCTCCACTTT
CDR3: CASSQTGTGNNSPLHF

D: TRBD2
J: TRBJ2-7
V: TRBV5-6
size: medium-sized
DNA: TGTGCCAGCAGCTTGCGGGAGGGCTCCTACGAGCAGTACTTC
CDR3: CASSLREGSYEQYF

D: .
J: TRBJ2-7
V: TRBV7-2
size: .
DNA: TGTGCCAGCAGCCCCAGAGGGGGCTACGAGCAGTACTTC
CDR3: CASSPRGGYEQYF

D: .
J: TRBJ1-2
V: TRBV29-1
size: .
DNA: TGCAGCGCTCTATCTAACTATGGCTACACCTTC
CDR3: CSALSNYGYTF

D: .
J: TRBJ1-5
V: TRBV15
size: few
DNA: TGTGCCACCAGCAGAGCGTCGGGGAATCAGCCCCAGCATTTT
CDR3: CATSRASGNQPQHF